Listed below are T cell receptor beta chains from one sample, sequenced in a study of immune cell composition in non-small cell lung cancer. The method was immunoSEQ multiplex PCR; TCRdb's version includes in-frame clones alone and lacks a portion of them. There are some 3,000 clones in the sample; 70% to 80% occur only once, and less than 30% lies in the top ten. The source material was non-adjacent lung tissue. The source of these receptors is a human donor with non-small cell lung cancer. Each CDR3 is given with its conserved first and last residue. The order of the fields is CDR3 length, clone size, V gene, J gene, D gene, CDR3 protein, CDR3 DNA. The D gene is left open where the match is weak. For some rows the clone size is stated as once, few or many, or as a class when expanded; others skip it.

len: 18; abundance: few; v_gene: TRBV6-1; j_gene: TRBJ2-7; d_gene: NA; CDR3aa: CASSEAQVGGAFPYEQYF; CDR3nt: TGTGCCAGCAGTGAAGCGCAGGTCGGGGGAGCGTTCCCCTACGAGCAGTACTTC
len: 14; abundance: NA; v_gene: TRBV28; j_gene: TRBJ2-1; d_gene: NA; CDR3aa: CASREGLNYNEQFF; CDR3nt: TGTGCCAGCAGAGAGGGACTCAACTACAATGAGCAGTTCTTC
len: 14; abundance: NA; v_gene: TRBV6-5; j_gene: TRBJ2-3; d_gene: TRBD2; CDR3aa: CASRAGVVTDTQYF; CDR3nt: TGTGCCAGCCGAGCGGGAGTTGTAACAGATACGCAGTATTTT
len: 17; abundance: once; v_gene: TRBV30; j_gene: TRBJ1-6; d_gene: NA; CDR3aa: CAWRLRDTAIYNSPLHF; CDR3nt: TGTGCCTGGAGGCTCCGGGACACCGCCATTTATAATTCACCCCTCCACTTT
len: 12; abundance: NA; v_gene: TRBV28; j_gene: TRBJ1-6; d_gene: NA; CDR3aa: CASSPPRGPLHF; CDR3nt: TGTGCCAGCAGTCCCCCCCGGGGGCCCCTCCACTTT
len: 11; abundance: NA; v_gene: TRBV19; j_gene: TRBJ1-4; d_gene: NA; CDR3aa: CATTIQEKLFF; CDR3nt: TGTGCCACCACTATTCAGGAAAAACTGTTTTTT
len: 18; abundance: NA; v_gene: TRBV21-1; j_gene: TRBJ2-7; d_gene: NA; CDR3aa: CASVEGLAGDTSSYEQYF; CDR3nt: TGTGCCAGCGTTGAAGGACTAGCGGGCGATACAAGCTCCTACGAGCAGTACTTC
len: 13; abundance: large; v_gene: TRBV11-2; j_gene: TRBJ2-7; d_gene: NA; CDR3aa: CASSLYIAYEQYF; CDR3nt: TGTGCCAGCAGCTTATACATAGCATACGAGCAGTACTTC
len: 12; abundance: NA; v_gene: TRBV28; j_gene: TRBJ1-2; d_gene: NA; CDR3aa: CASSSQFYGYTF; CDR3nt: TGTGCCAGCAGTTCCCAGTTTTATGGCTACACCTTC
len: 15; abundance: NA; v_gene: TRBV7-2; j_gene: TRBJ1-1; d_gene: NA; CDR3aa: CASSFRGGVYTEAFF; CDR3nt: TGTGCCAGCAGCTTTAGAGGGGGGGTTTACACTGAAGCTTTCTTT
len: 16; abundance: NA; v_gene: TRBV9; j_gene: TRBJ2-1; d_gene: TRBD1; CDR3aa: CASSVAGQGSHNEQFF; CDR3nt: TGTGCCAGCAGCGTAGCTGGACAGGGTTCCCACAATGAGCAGTTCTTC
len: 17; abundance: NA; v_gene: TRBV19; j_gene: TRBJ1-5; d_gene: NA; CDR3aa: CASAGTTSFYSNQPQHF; CDR3nt: TGTGCCAGTGCCGGGACAACGTCGTTTTATAGCAATCAGCCCCAGCATTTT
len: 14; abundance: NA; v_gene: TRBV5-1; j_gene: TRBJ1-1; d_gene: NA; CDR3aa: CASSPGTRDTEAFF; CDR3nt: TGCGCCAGCAGCCCGGGGACAAGGGACACTGAAGCTTTCTTT
len: 17; abundance: NA; v_gene: TRBV7-9; j_gene: TRBJ2-1; d_gene: TRBD2; CDR3aa: CASGPTAGLADHNEQFF; CDR3nt: TGTGCCAGCGGCCCCACCGCGGGACTAGCAGATCACAATGAGCAGTTCTTC
len: 13; abundance: large; v_gene: TRBV10-1; j_gene: TRBJ2-5; d_gene: NA; CDR3aa: CASSPAREGTQYF; CDR3nt: TGCGCCAGCAGCCCCGCCCGAGAGGGGACCCAGTACTTC
len: 15; abundance: NA; v_gene: TRBV25-1; j_gene: TRBJ2-3; d_gene: TRBD1; CDR3aa: CASSDTTGSTDTQYF; CDR3nt: TGTGCCAGCAGCGACACGACAGGGAGCACAGATACGCAGTATTTT
len: 14; abundance: NA; v_gene: TRBV2; j_gene: TRBJ2-3; d_gene: TRBD2; CDR3aa: CASSIAGGTDTQYF; CDR3nt: TGTGCCAGCAGCATAGCGGGGGGCACAGATACGCAGTATTTT
len: 12; abundance: NA; v_gene: TRBV30; j_gene: TRBJ2-1; d_gene: NA; CDR3aa: CAWSPFPNEQFF; CDR3nt: TGTGCCTGGAGTCCGTTTCCGAATGAGCAGTTCTTC
len: 14; abundance: NA; v_gene: TRBV6-1; j_gene: TRBJ1-5; d_gene: NA; CDR3aa: CASSEEQENQPQHF; CDR3nt: TGTGCCAGCAGTGAGGAACAGGAGAATCAGCCCCAGCATTTT
len: 16; abundance: NA; v_gene: TRBV2; j_gene: TRBJ2-1; d_gene: TRBD1; CDR3aa: CASSVGQVGPYNEQFF; CDR3nt: TGTGCCAGCAGTGTTGGACAGGTGGGACCCTACAATGAGCAGTTCTTC
len: 16; abundance: NA; v_gene: TRBV5-4; j_gene: TRBJ2-5; d_gene: TRBD2; CDR3aa: CASSLPLAGVGETQYF; CDR3nt: TGTGCCAGCAGCTTGCCCCTAGCGGGAGTCGGAGAGACCCAGTACTTC
len: 15; abundance: NA; v_gene: TRBV12-5; j_gene: TRBJ2-5; d_gene: TRBD1; CDR3aa: CASGLARTGGETQYF; CDR3nt: TGTGCTAGTGGTTTGGCCCGGACAGGGGGGGAGACCCAGTACTTC
len: 15; abundance: NA; v_gene: TRBV25-1; j_gene: TRBJ1-4; d_gene: TRBD1; CDR3aa: CASSEYWQGGEKLFF; CDR3nt: TGTGCCAGCAGTGAATATTGGCAGGGGGGTGAAAAACTGTTTTTT
len: 14; abundance: NA; v_gene: TRBV15; j_gene: TRBJ2-3; d_gene: TRBD2; CDR3aa: CATSSSGAPDTQYF; CDR3nt: TGTGCCACCAGCAGTAGCGGGGCCCCAGATACGCAGTATTTT
len: 13; abundance: NA; v_gene: TRBV29-1; j_gene: TRBJ2-5; d_gene: TRBD2; CDR3aa: CSVEGLAGETQYF; CDR3nt: TGCAGCGTTGAAGGGCTAGCGGGAGAGACCCAGTACTTC
len: 14; abundance: NA; v_gene: TRBV5-1; j_gene: TRBJ2-1; d_gene: TRBD1; CDR3aa: CASSPGQEYNEQFF; CDR3nt: TGCGCCAGCAGCCCCGGACAGGAGTACAATGAGCAGTTCTTC
len: 15; abundance: NA; v_gene: TRBV5-4; j_gene: TRBJ2-7; d_gene: TRBD1; CDR3aa: CASSGRDRVTYEQYF; CDR3nt: TGTGCCAGCAGCGGCCGGGACAGGGTAACCTACGAGCAGTACTTC
len: 15; abundance: large; v_gene: TRBV5-1; j_gene: TRBJ1-4; d_gene: NA; CDR3aa: CASSWRGGTNEKLFF; CDR3nt: TGCGCCAGCAGCTGGCGGGGTGGAACTAATGAAAAACTGTTTTTT
len: 15; abundance: NA; v_gene: TRBV5-4; j_gene: TRBJ2-3; d_gene: TRBD1; CDR3aa: CASSSTKGAGDTQYF; CDR3nt: TGTGCCAGCAGCTCCACCAAGGGGGCAGGGGATACGCAGTATTTT
len: 11; abundance: NA; v_gene: TRBV7-9; j_gene: TRBJ2-1; d_gene: NA; CDR3aa: CASSLLDEQFF; CDR3nt: TGTGCCAGCAGCTTATTAGATGAGCAGTTCTTC
len: 16; abundance: NA; v_gene: TRBV5-5; j_gene: TRBJ2-2; d_gene: NA; CDR3aa: CASSQGGQGRTGELFF; CDR3nt: TGTGCCAGCAGCCAAGGCGGTCAGGGAAGGACCGGGGAGCTGTTTTTT
len: 14; abundance: NA; v_gene: TRBV6-1; j_gene: TRBJ1-6; d_gene: TRBD1; CDR3aa: CASSARQGNSPLHF; CDR3nt: TGTGCCAGCAGTGCCCGACAGGGCAATTCACCCCTCCACTTT
len: 19; abundance: NA; v_gene: TRBV6-1; j_gene: TRBJ1-5; d_gene: TRBD1; CDR3aa: CASSEGAGGPFRGNQPQHF; CDR3nt: TGTGCCAGCAGTGAAGGGGCAGGGGGGCCCTTCAGGGGCAATCAGCCCCAGCATTTT
len: 16; abundance: few; v_gene: TRBV4-3; j_gene: TRBJ1-4; d_gene: NA; CDR3aa: CASSQDTAATNEKLFF; CDR3nt: TGCGCCAGCAGCCAAGATACGGCGGCAACTAATGAAAAACTGTTTTTT
len: 12; abundance: NA; v_gene: TRBV29-1; j_gene: TRBJ1-1; d_gene: NA; CDR3aa: CSSGGADTEAFF; CDR3nt: TGCAGCAGTGGGGGGGCGGACACTGAAGCTTTCTTT
len: 18; abundance: NA; v_gene: TRBV19; j_gene: TRBJ1-5; d_gene: TRBD1; CDR3aa: CASSMGQGGNFGNQPQHF; CDR3nt: TGTGCCAGTAGTATGGGACAGGGAGGGAATTTTGGCAATCAGCCCCAGCATTTT
len: 15; abundance: NA; v_gene: TRBV6-4; j_gene: TRBJ2-1; d_gene: NA; CDR3aa: CATRSWRGGYNEQFF; CDR3nt: TGTGCCACTCGATCCTGGCGGGGCGGCTACAATGAGCAGTTCTTC
len: 14; abundance: once; v_gene: TRBV7-2; j_gene: TRBJ2-1; d_gene: TRBD2; CDR3aa: CASGLAGGPHEQFF; CDR3nt: TGTGCCAGCGGGTTGGCGGGGGGGCCCCATGAGCAGTTCTTC
len: 16; abundance: NA; v_gene: TRBV7-6; j_gene: TRBJ2-5; d_gene: TRBD1; CDR3aa: CASSSNRGTYQETQYF; CDR3nt: TGTGCCAGCAGCTCCAACAGGGGGACCTACCAAGAGACCCAGTACTTC
len: 15; abundance: NA; v_gene: TRBV27; j_gene: TRBJ1-1; d_gene: TRBD1; CDR3aa: CASSLTQRGQGEAFF; CDR3nt: TGTGCCAGCAGTTTAACGCAAAGGGGGCAGGGTGAAGCTTTCTTT
len: 14; abundance: few; v_gene: TRBV6-1; j_gene: TRBJ1-5; d_gene: NA; CDR3aa: CASSEAWPNQPQHF; CDR3nt: TGTGCCAGCAGTGAAGCATGGCCGAATCAGCCCCAGCATTTT
len: 19; abundance: NA; v_gene: TRBV15; j_gene: TRBJ2-3; d_gene: TRBD2; CDR3aa: CATSREARLAGGPPDTQYF; CDR3nt: TGTGCCACCAGCAGAGAGGCCCGACTAGCGGGGGGGCCTCCAGATACGCAGTATTTT
len: 14; abundance: few; v_gene: TRBV27; j_gene: TRBJ1-1; d_gene: NA; CDR3aa: CASSPGHMNTEAFF; CDR3nt: TGTGCCAGCAGCCCGGGACATATGAACACTGAAGCTTTCTTT
len: 16; abundance: NA; v_gene: TRBV5-5; j_gene: TRBJ2-2; d_gene: TRBD1; CDR3aa: CASRPTGGADTGELFF; CDR3nt: TGTGCCAGCAGGCCTACAGGGGGCGCGGACACCGGGGAGCTGTTTTTT
len: 14; abundance: medium-sized; v_gene: TRBV7-9; j_gene: TRBJ1-2; d_gene: NA; CDR3aa: CASSLAQKAVGYTF; CDR3nt: TGTGCCAGCAGCTTAGCCCAGAAGGCGGTTGGCTACACCTTC
len: 14; abundance: NA; v_gene: TRBV7-8; j_gene: TRBJ1-5; d_gene: NA; CDR3aa: CASMKEFAGQPQHF; CDR3nt: TGTGCCAGCATGAAGGAGTTCGCCGGTCAGCCCCAGCATTTT
len: 16; abundance: NA; v_gene: TRBV4-3; j_gene: TRBJ1-1; d_gene: TRBD1; CDR3aa: CASSQDRDRGLTEAFF; CDR3nt: TGCGCCAGCAGCCAAGATCGGGACAGGGGGCTCACTGAAGCTTTCTTT
len: 15; abundance: NA; v_gene: TRBV5-1; j_gene: TRBJ2-5; d_gene: TRBD1; CDR3aa: CASSAGTGGVETQYF; CDR3nt: TGCGCCAGCAGCGCGGGGACAGGGGGGGTGGAGACCCAGTACTTC
len: 15; abundance: NA; v_gene: TRBV5-1; j_gene: TRBJ2-7; d_gene: TRBD2; CDR3aa: CASSLARGVSYEQYF; CDR3nt: TGCGCCAGCAGCTTGGCGCGGGGGGTGTCCTACGAGCAGTACTTC
len: 17; abundance: NA; v_gene: TRBV5-6; j_gene: TRBJ2-3; d_gene: NA; CDR3aa: CASSPRGFQARTDTQYF; CDR3nt: TGTGCCAGCAGCCCGCGGGGTTTTCAGGCCCGCACAGATACGCAGTATTTT
len: 15; abundance: NA; v_gene: TRBV9; j_gene: TRBJ2-6; d_gene: TRBD1; CDR3aa: CASHAKGAGANVLTF; CDR3nt: TGTGCCAGTCACGCGAAGGGGGCCGGGGCCAACGTCCTGACTTTC
len: 15; abundance: NA; v_gene: TRBV6-5; j_gene: TRBJ2-3; d_gene: TRBD2; CDR3aa: CASSLLAGSTDTQYF; CDR3nt: TGTGCCAGCAGTCTCCTAGCGGGGAGCACAGATACGCAGTATTTT